The rows below give T cell receptor beta chains drawn from one sample of a study of T cell changes during pregnancy in multiple sclerosis. TCRdb's table, derived via immunoSEQ multiplex PCR, lists solely in-frame clones and lacks some. The sample has about 76,000 clones; about 92% are singletons. The input for sequencing was peripheral blood, taken in the second trimester of pregnancy. The receptors come from a female donor with multiple sclerosis, enrolled in a pregnancy study. Both conserved end residues are part of each CDR3. The D gene is left open where the match is weak. The size of a clone is reported for some rows only, either as once, few or many, or as a class for expanded clones.

j_call: TRBJ2-5
clone_size: NA
cdr3_length: 16
d_call: TRBD1
v_call: TRBV15
cdr3_aa: CATSRTSPGQQETQYF
cdr3_nt: TGTGCCACCAGCAGAACCTCCCCGGGACAGCAAGAGACCCAGTACTTC

j_call: TRBJ1-5
clone_size: once
cdr3_length: 13
d_call: NA
v_call: TRBV19
cdr3_aa: CASTDRGNQPQHF
cdr3_nt: TGTGCCAGCACGGACAGAGGCAATCAGCCCCAGCATTTT

j_call: TRBJ2-1
clone_size: NA
cdr3_length: 14
d_call: TRBD2
v_call: TRBV14
cdr3_aa: CASSQTSRGGGQFF
cdr3_nt: TGTGCCAGCAGCCAGACTAGCCGGGGTGGGGGGCAGTTCTTC

j_call: TRBJ1-1
clone_size: NA
cdr3_length: 14
d_call: TRBD1
v_call: TRBV7-6
cdr3_aa: CASSRGGGGTEAFF
cdr3_nt: TGTGCCAGCAGCCGAGGGGGCGGGGGGACTGAAGCTTTCTTT

j_call: TRBJ2-7
clone_size: once
cdr3_length: 15
d_call: TRBD1
v_call: TRBV11-2
cdr3_aa: CASSLAPFTGEEQYF
cdr3_nt: TGTGCCAGCAGCTTAGCACCCTTCACAGGGGAAGAGCAGTACTTC

j_call: TRBJ1-2
clone_size: NA
cdr3_length: 15
d_call: NA
v_call: TRBV15
cdr3_aa: CATSSSQEGNYGYTF
cdr3_nt: TGTGCCACCAGCAGCTCTCAGGAAGGTAACTATGGCTACACCTTC

j_call: TRBJ1-6
clone_size: NA
cdr3_length: 15
d_call: NA
v_call: TRBV7-3
cdr3_aa: CASSLTPGGGSPLHF
cdr3_nt: TGTGCCAGCAGCTTAACCCCCGGAGGAGGTTCACCCCTCCACTTT

j_call: TRBJ1-1
clone_size: NA
cdr3_length: 13
d_call: TRBD1
v_call: TRBV5-1
cdr3_aa: CASSLGGTVEAFF
cdr3_nt: TGCGCCAGCAGCTTGGGGGGGACAGTTGAAGCTTTCTTT

j_call: TRBJ2-7
clone_size: NA
cdr3_length: 14
d_call: TRBD1
v_call: TRBV6-5
cdr3_aa: CASSYGQGAYEQYF
cdr3_nt: TGTGCCAGCAGTTACGGGCAGGGGGCCTACGAGCAGTACTTC

j_call: TRBJ2-3
clone_size: NA
cdr3_length: 16
d_call: TRBD2
v_call: TRBV5-1
cdr3_aa: CASSLRGAGEPDTQYF
cdr3_nt: TGCGCCAGCAGCTTGAGGGGAGCGGGGGAGCCAGATACGCAGTATTTT